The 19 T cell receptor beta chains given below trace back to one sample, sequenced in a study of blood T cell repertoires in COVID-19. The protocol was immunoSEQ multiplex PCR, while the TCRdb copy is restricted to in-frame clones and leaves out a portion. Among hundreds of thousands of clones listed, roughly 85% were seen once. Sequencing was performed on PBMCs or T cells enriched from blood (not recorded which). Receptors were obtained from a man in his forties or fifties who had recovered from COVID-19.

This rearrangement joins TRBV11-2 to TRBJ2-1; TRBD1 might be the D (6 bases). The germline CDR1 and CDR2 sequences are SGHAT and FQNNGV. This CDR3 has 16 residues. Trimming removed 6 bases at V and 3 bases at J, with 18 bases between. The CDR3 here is CASRSPRGTDYNEQFF. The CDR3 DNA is TGTGCCAGCAGATCCCCGAGGGGGACCGACTACAATGAGCAGTTCTTC.

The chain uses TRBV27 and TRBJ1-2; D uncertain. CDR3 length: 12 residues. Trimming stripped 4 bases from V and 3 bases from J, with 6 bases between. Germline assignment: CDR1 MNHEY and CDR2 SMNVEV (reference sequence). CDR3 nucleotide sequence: TGTGCCAGCAGTTCAAATGACTATGGCTACACCTTC. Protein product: CASSSNDYGYTF.

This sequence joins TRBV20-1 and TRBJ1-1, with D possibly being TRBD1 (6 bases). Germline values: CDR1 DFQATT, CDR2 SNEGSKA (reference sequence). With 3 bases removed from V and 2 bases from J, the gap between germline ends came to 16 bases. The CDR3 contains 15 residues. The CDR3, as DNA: TGCAGTGCTAGTCCCAGGGGTAGGGGTAACACTGAAGCTTTCTTT. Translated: CSASPRGRGNTEAFF.

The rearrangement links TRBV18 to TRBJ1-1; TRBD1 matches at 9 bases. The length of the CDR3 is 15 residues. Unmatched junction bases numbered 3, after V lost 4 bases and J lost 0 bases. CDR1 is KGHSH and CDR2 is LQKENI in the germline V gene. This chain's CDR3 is CASSLGTGMNTEAFF. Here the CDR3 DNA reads TGTGCCAGCTCACTTGGGACAGGGATGAACACTGAAGCTTTCTTT.

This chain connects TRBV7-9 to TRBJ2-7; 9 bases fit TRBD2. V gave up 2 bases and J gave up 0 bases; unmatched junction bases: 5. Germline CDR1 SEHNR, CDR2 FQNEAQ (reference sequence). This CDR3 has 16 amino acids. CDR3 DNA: TGTGCCAGCAGCTTATATAGCGGGGGAAGCTCCTACGAGCAGTACTTC. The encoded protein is CASSLYSGGSSYEQYF.

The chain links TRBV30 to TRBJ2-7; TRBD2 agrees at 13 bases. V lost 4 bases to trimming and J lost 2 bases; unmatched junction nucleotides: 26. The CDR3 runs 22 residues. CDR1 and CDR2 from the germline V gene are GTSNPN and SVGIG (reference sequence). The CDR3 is CAWTVGAGGRISTSGRTYEQYF. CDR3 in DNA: TGTGCCTGGACCGTTGGGGCAGGGGGACGCATTTCGACTAGCGGGAGGACCTACGAGCAGTACTTC.

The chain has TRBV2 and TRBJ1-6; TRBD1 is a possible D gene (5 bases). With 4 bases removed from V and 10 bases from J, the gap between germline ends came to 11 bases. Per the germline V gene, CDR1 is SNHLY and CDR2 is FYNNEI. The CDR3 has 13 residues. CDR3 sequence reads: CASSAGLGSPLHF. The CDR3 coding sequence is TGTGCCAGCAGTGCAGGGTTGGGATCACCCCTCCACTTT.

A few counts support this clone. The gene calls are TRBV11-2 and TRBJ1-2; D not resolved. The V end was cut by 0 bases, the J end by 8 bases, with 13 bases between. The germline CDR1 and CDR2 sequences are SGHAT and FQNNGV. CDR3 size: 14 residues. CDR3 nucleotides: TGTGCCAGCAGCTTAGATATCAGTGCGGAAGGCTACACCTTC. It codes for CASSLDISAEGYTF.

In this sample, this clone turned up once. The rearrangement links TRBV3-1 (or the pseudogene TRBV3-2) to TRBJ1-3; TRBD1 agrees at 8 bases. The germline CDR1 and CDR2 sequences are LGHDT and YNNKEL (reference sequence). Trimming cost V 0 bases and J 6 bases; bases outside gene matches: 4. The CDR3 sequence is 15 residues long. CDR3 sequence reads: CASSQEGQGENTIYF. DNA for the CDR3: TGTGCCAGCAGCCAAGAAGGACAGGGAGAAAACACCATATATTTT.

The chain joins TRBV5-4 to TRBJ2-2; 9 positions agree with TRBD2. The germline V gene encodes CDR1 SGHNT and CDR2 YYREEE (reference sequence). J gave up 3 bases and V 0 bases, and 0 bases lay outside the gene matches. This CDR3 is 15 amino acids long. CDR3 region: CASSLGLADTGELFF. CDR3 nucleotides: TGTGCCAGCAGCTTGGGACTAGCGGACACCGGGGAGCTGTTTTTT.

CDR3 nucleotide sequence: TGTGCCAGCTCACCATCCCAGTTTAGCAATCAGCCCCAGCATTTT. The encoded protein is CASSPSQFSNQPQHF. V usage is TRBV18 and J usage is TRBJ1-5, with no clear D. Germline CDR1 is KGHSH and CDR2 is LQKENI. The CDR3 spans 15 residues. The V and J ends lost 2 bases and 0 bases respectively, with 8 bases between them.

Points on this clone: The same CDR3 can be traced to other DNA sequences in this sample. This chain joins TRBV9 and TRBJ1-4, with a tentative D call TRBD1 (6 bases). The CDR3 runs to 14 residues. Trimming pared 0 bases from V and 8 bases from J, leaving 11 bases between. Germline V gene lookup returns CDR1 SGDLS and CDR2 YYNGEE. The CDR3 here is CASSVGQGREKLFF. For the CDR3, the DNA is TGTGCCAGCAGCGTAGGTCAGGGGCGAGAAAAACTGTTTTTT.

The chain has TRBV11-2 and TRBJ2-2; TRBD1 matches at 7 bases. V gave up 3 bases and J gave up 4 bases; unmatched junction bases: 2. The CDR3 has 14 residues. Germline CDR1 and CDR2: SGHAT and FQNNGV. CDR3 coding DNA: TGTGCCAGCAGCTTGGGGGACAGCACCGGGGAGCTGTTTTTT. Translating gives CASSLGDSTGELFF.

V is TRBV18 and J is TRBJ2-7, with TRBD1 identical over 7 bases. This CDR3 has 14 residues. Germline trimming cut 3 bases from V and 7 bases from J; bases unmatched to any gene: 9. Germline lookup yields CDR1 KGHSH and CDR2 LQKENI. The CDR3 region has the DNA TGTGCCAGCTCACCTCAGGACAGGTCGGGGGAGCAGTACTTC. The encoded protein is CASSPQDRSGEQYF.

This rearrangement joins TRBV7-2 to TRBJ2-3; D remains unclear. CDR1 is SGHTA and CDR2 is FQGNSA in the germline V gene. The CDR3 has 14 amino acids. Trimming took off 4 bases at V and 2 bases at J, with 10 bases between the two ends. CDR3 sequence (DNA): TGTGCCAGCAGCTCCCAGGCATCCACAGATACGCAGTATTTT. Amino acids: CASSSQASTDTQYF.

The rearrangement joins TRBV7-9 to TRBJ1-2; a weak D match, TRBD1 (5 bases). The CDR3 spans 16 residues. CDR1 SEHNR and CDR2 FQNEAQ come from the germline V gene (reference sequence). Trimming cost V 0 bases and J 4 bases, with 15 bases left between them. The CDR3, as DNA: TGTGCCAGCAGCTTAGCGTTATCCCCCACAGGCTATGGCTACACCTTC. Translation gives CASSLALSPTGYGYTF.

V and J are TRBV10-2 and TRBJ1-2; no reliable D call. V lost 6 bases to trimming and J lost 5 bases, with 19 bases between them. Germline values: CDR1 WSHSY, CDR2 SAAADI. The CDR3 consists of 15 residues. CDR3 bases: TGCGCCAGCAGCGGGATGGGTGAATGGGAGTATGGCTACACCTTC. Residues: CASSGMGEWEYGYTF.

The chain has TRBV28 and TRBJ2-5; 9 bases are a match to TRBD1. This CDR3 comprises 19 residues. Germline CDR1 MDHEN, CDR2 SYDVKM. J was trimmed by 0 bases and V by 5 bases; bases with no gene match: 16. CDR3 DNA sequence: TGTGCCAGCAGTCTCGATCCCGAAGACAGGGGGGGGTACCAAGAGACCCAGTACTTC. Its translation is CASSLDPEDRGGYQETQYF.

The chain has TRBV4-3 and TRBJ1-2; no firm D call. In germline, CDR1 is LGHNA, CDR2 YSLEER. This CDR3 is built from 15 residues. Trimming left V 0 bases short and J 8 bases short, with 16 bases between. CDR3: CASSQDKAGIRGYTF. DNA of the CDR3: TGCGCCAGCAGCCAAGATAAGGCAGGTATTCGGGGCTACACCTTC.